A few counts support the clone carrying this T cell receptor (beta chain). Its specificity is not known. Trimming removed 1 base at V and 4 bases at J, with 13 bases between. Per the germline V gene, CDR1 is MNHEY and CDR2 is SVGAGI. This CDR3 is 15 amino acids long. These data are taken from a study of T cells in localized non-small cell lung cancer. Measured with immunoSEQ multiplex PCR; TCRdb has only the in-frame clones, and not every one. Here the sample spans roughly 72,000 clones, less than 90% being singletons. Notes on the study in general: Adjacent lung tissue had a median roughly 62 of the top 100 clones found in the tumor. Tumor trailed uninvolved adjacent lung in T cell clonality, which peaked there.

Sequenced here: peripheral blood, sampled before any cancer treatment. The sequence derives from a male donor older than 55 with stage III squamous cell lung carcinoma. The chain employs TRBV6-5 and TRBJ2-5; D may be TRBD1 or TRBD2 (6 bases each). In nucleotides, the CDR3 is TGTGCCAGCAGTTACTTACGGGGGCCCCCAGAGACCCAGTACTTC. Protein product: CASSYLRGPPETQYF.